The 13 T cell receptor beta chains below all came from one sample that was sequenced in a study of blood T cell repertoires in COVID-19 (dated by TCRdb to 2018 to 2021). The library was made by the immunoSEQ multiplex PCR assay. TCRdb retrieved this table from immuneACCESS and kept in-frame rearrangements only. Not all clones are present; in checked studies, unresolved V genes account for under half, and no reason is known for the remainder. The sample records a few hundred thousand clones, 85% to 90% of which are singletons. The ten biggest clones cover more than 4.5% of the sample. The sample taken for sequencing was peripheral blood. The receptor source for this set is a woman in her fifties or sixties with COVID-19, enrolled during active disease.

V and J are TRBV19 and TRBJ1-1, with 9 bases identical to TRBD1. Per the germline V gene, CDR1 is LNHDA and CDR2 is SQIVND (reference sequence). The CDR3 runs to 14 residues. Trimming took 6 bases from V and 1 from J; bases not matched to a gene: 3. This chain's CDR3 is CASRGQGRNTEAFF. The CDR3 DNA reads as TGTGCCAGTAGGGGACAGGGCAGGAACACTGAAGCTTTCTTT.

This chain links TRBV19 with TRBJ2-7; no clear D gene. V lost 3 bases and J 7 bases, leaving 13 bases between the germline ends. Germline CDR1 reads LNHDA; CDR2 reads SQIVND (reference sequence). This CDR3 is built from 13 residues. As DNA, the CDR3 is TGTGCCAGTAGTATGCGGCCCTTCTTTGAGCAGTACTTC. It yields the protein CASSMRPFFEQYF.

J is TRBJ2-1 and V is TRBV9, with D unresolved. Germline V CDR1 and CDR2: SGDLS, YYNGEE. V was shortened by 4 bases and J by 13 bases, with 18 bases between the two germline ends. The CDR3 totals 13 residues. CDR3 in amino acids: CASSPPGTRQQFF. Here the CDR3 DNA reads TGTGCCAGCAGCCCCCCAGGTACGCGCCAACAGTTCTTC.

CDR3: CASSYREGSYGYTF. The CDR3 region has the DNA TGTGCCAGCAGTTACCGCGAGGGTTCCTATGGCTACACCTTC. The V call is TRBV6-5, the J call TRBJ1-2; the D is unclear. The CDR3 extends over 14 amino acids. From germline, CDR1 is MNHEY and CDR2 SVGAGI. V gave up 2 bases and J gave up 4 bases, with 11 bases separating them.

The CDR3 nucleotides are TGTGCCAGCAGCCCGAGGGACAGGGTCAGTATGAACACTGAAGCTTTCTTT. It codes for CASSPRDRVSMNTEAFF. The chain combines TRBV7-9 with TRBJ1-1, with TRBD1 matching 9 bases. V lost 5 bases, J lost 0 bases, and 10 bases stayed unmatched. Germline V gene data show CDR1 as SEHNR and CDR2 as FQNEAQ (reference sequence). The CDR3 has 17 residues.

In its sample, this clone was seen once. V gene TRBV2 combines with J gene TRBJ2-1, with 8 bases aligning to TRBD2. CDR1 is SNHLY and CDR2 is FYNNEI in the germline V gene. V trimming: 5 bases; J trimming: 7 bases; junction bases outside the gene matches: 7. The CDR3 loop spans 14 amino acids. The DNA of the CDR3 is TGTGCCAGCAGTTTGCTGCGGGAGGCTAATGAGCAGTTCTTC. Translating it yields CASSLLREANEQFF.

The chain links TRBV19 to TRBJ2-1; 15 bases align to TRBD2. The V gene end was trimmed by 9 bases and the J gene end by 10 bases; junction bases not matched to a gene: 19. Germline CDR1 is LNHDA and CDR2 is SQIVND (reference sequence). This CDR3 contains 18 residues. CDR3 coding DNA: TGTGCCAGCCGTCCCCGTCCAGGACTAGCGGGAGGGTTAGGAGAGCAGTTCTTC. It yields the protein CASRPRPGLAGGLGEQFF.

This clone appeared a single time. CDR3 DNA sequence: TGCGCCAGCAGCACTACTCCCGGGACAGGGGCTGAAGCTTTCTTT. Its protein product is CASSTTPGTGAEAFF. The chain joins TRBV5-1 to TRBJ1-1; 10 positions agree with TRBD1. The germline gives CDR1 SGHRS, CDR2 YFSETQ. After removal of 4 bases from V and 6 bases from J, the junction contained 9 bases not matched to a gene. This CDR3 spans 15 amino acids.

The CDR3 DNA is TGTGCCAGCAGACTCAGGGGGCCGTACACTGAAGCTTTCTTT. This sequence encodes CASRLRGPYTEAFF. The rearrangement joins TRBV5-6 to TRBJ1-1, with TRBD1 matching over 8 bases. The CDR3 has 14 amino acids. J lost 3 bases, V lost 5 bases, and 6 bases had no gene match. Germline lookup yields CDR1 SGHDT and CDR2 YYEEEE.

This chain connects TRBV4-1 to TRBJ2-1, with TRBD2 identical over 11 bases. This CDR3 comprises 14 residues. CDR1 MGHRA and CDR2 YSYEKL come from the germline V gene. The J segment lost 15 bases and the V segment lost 0 bases, leaving 7 bases of the junction unmatched. The CDR3 DNA reads as TGCGCCAGCAGCCAAGACAGTAGCGGGAGGGCCATGTTCTTC. This encodes CASSQDSSGRAMFF.

This clone appeared once. The chain joins TRBV30 to TRBJ2-7; D is unclear. The germline gives CDR1 GTSNPN, CDR2 SVGIG (reference sequence). V was cut by 0 bases and J by 3 bases, with 9 bases left in between. CDR3 length equals 13 residues. The CDR3 nucleotides are TGTGCCTGGAGTGTACTACGGAGCTACGAGCAGTACTTC. It codes for CAWSVLRSYEQYF.

This chain links TRBV12-1 with TRBJ1-2. TRBV12-1 is noted as a pseudogene. The CDR3 has 13 residues. The CDR3 region has the DNA TGTGCCAGCAGCGGCGGGCCTTGTAGTGGCTACACCTTC. The encoded protein is CASSGGPCSGYTF.

This chain connects TRBV30 to TRBJ1-6, with D possibly being TRBD1 (5 bases). CDR3 length: 13 amino acids. V lost 0 bases and J lost 6, with 6 bases in between. Germline-derived CDR1 and CDR2 are GTSNPN and SVGIG (reference sequence). CDR3 nucleotide sequence: TGTGCCTGGAGTGTTGACAGTAATTCACCCCTCCACTTT. Translating it yields CAWSVDSNSPLHF.